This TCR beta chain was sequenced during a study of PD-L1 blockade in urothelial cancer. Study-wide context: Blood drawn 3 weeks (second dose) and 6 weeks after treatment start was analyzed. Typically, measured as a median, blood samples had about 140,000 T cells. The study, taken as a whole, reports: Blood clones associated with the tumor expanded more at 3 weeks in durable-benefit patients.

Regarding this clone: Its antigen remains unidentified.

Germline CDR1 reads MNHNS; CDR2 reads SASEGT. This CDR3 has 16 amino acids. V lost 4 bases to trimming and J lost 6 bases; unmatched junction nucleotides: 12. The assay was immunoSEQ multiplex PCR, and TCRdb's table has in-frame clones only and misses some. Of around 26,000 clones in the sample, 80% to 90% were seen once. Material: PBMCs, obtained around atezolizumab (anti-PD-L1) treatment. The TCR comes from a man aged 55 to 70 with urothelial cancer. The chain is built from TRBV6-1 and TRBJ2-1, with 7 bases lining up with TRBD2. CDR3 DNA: TGTGCCAGCAGTGTCTTGGGCGGGAGTTCGGCCAATGAGCAGTTCTTC. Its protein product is CASSVLGGSSANEQFF.